This T cell receptor beta chain derives from a study of blood T cell repertoires in COVID-19. About the research overall: Both acute and convalescent COVID-19 samples were obtained from the United States, Italy and Spain. T cells, B-cell-depleted T cells, or PBMCs provided the cDNA or gDNA that served as material.

Trimming removed 5 bases from V and 5 bases from J; junction bases left unmatched: 6. Germline CDR1 and CDR2: SGHTA and FQGNSA. The CDR3 length is 13 residues. In the original workflow: Researchers report that nucleated cell counts were estimated from reference gene primer amplification. Clones were sequenced by immunoSEQ multiplex PCR, and TCRdb holds only the in-frame ones, with some missing. For V, J and clone size, that table is used; D and trimming come from the DNA. This table has around 50,000 clones, about 90% appearing once. The origin of this receptor is a man in his sixties or seventies with active COVID-19. The material sequenced was peripheral blood. V is TRBV7-2 and J is TRBJ2-7, with TRBD1 matching over 7 bases. CDR3 amino acids: CASSPQGTNEQYF. CDR3 DNA: TGTGCCAGCAGCCCACAGGGGACGAACGAGCAGTACTTC.